Detailed here is one TCR beta chain. The antigen is unknown. The sample is drawn from a study of regulatory and conventional T cells in RAG deficiency. Study-level findings and limits: Other subsets showed 9.5 to 10-fold reductions, but Treg unique TCR beta sequences fell roughly 96-fold in these patients.

Profiling relied on immunoSEQ multiplex PCR, and the TCRdb table lists in-frame clones only, not all of them. The data show around 30,000 clones, approximately 89% seen once. V lost 0 bases to trimming and J lost 2 bases; unmatched junction nucleotides: 3. The germline gives CDR1 SGHRS, CDR2 YFSETQ. This CDR3 region has 16 residues. The sample was also linked to a second study, of regulatory T cells. From that paper: The primer mix had 52 TRBV and 13 TRBJ primers.

This TCR was sampled from a human donor in good health. The chain uses TRBV5-1 and TRBJ2-1; TRBD2 matches at 9 bases. The sample was CD8+ T cells sorted from blood. This chain's CDR3 is CASSLALAGAYNEQFF. CDR3 DNA: TGCGCCAGCAGCTTGGCCTTAGCGGGGGCCTACAATGAGCAGTTCTTC.